A selection of T cell receptor beta chains follows, all from one sample in a study of OX40 agonist ivuxolimab in advanced cancers. Profiling relied on immunoSEQ multiplex PCR, and the TCRdb table lists in-frame clones only, not all of them. The sample gives tens of thousands of clones, roughly 88% of which show up once; roughly 4.4% is in the top ten. Sample: CD4+ or CD8+ T cells sorted from blood, taken in a trial of the OX40 agonist ivuxolimab. The receptors here all came from an adult with an advanced solid tumor such as melanoma, head and neck, liver or kidney cancer. CDR3s include the opening cysteine and the closing phenylalanine or tryptophan. Fields, in order: J gene, V gene, D gene, clone size, CDR3 DNA, CDR3 protein. D genes are given only for firm matches. The size field is filled for only some rows; it gives once, few, many or a size class.

J gene: TRBJ1-4; V gene: TRBV30; D gene: .; clone size: .; CDR3 DNA: TGTGCCTGGAGTGCAACAGGGCCCAATGAAAAACTGTTTTTT; CDR3 protein: CAWSATGPNEKLFF
J gene: TRBJ2-7; V gene: TRBV6-1; D gene: .; clone size: once; CDR3 DNA: TGTGCCAGCAGGGAATGGGGGAGTGGGTCCTACGAGCAGTACTTC; CDR3 protein: CASREWGSGSYEQYF
J gene: TRBJ1-5; V gene: TRBV7-8; D gene: TRBD1; clone size: .; CDR3 DNA: TGTGCCAGCAGCCTTAAGGGACAGGGTTTTCATAGCAATCAGCCCCAGCATTTT; CDR3 protein: CASSLKGQGFHSNQPQHF
J gene: TRBJ2-5; V gene: TRBV5-1; D gene: TRBD2; clone size: .; CDR3 DNA: TGCGCCAGCAGCTTCGGGACTAGCGGGGGCTTAGAGACCCAGTACTTC; CDR3 protein: CASSFGTSGGLETQYF
J gene: TRBJ1-1; V gene: TRBV6-1; D gene: .; clone size: .; CDR3 DNA: TGTGCCAGCAGTGAATACGGCGGCACTGAAGCTTTCTTT; CDR3 protein: CASSEYGGTEAFF
J gene: TRBJ2-1; V gene: TRBV7-6; D gene: TRBD1; clone size: .; CDR3 DNA: TGTGCCAGCAGCTCCCGACAGGGAAACAATGAGCAGTTCTTC; CDR3 protein: CASSSRQGNNEQFF
J gene: TRBJ2-5; V gene: TRBV28; D gene: TRBD1; clone size: .; CDR3 DNA: TGTGCCAGCAGTTTCGGACAGGGGACCGGGGAGACCCAGTACTTC; CDR3 protein: CASSFGQGTGETQYF
J gene: TRBJ2-4; V gene: TRBV11-2; D gene: .; clone size: few; CDR3 DNA: TGTGCCAGCAGCTCCCTAGGCGGGGCCAAAAACATTCAGTACTTC; CDR3 protein: CASSSLGGAKNIQYF
J gene: TRBJ2-5; V gene: TRBV4-1; D gene: .; clone size: .; CDR3 DNA: TGCGCCAGCAGCCCCGAGTTAGGACAGAGCCAAGAGACCCAGTACTTC; CDR3 protein: CASSPELGQSQETQYF
J gene: TRBJ2-7; V gene: TRBV18; D gene: .; clone size: .; CDR3 DNA: TGTGCCAGCTCACCACGGGATAGTTCGCGTGAGCAGTACTTC; CDR3 protein: CASSPRDSSREQYF
J gene: TRBJ2-1; V gene: TRBV5-1; D gene: TRBD1; clone size: .; CDR3 DNA: TGCGCCAGCAGCCCAGAAGGACAGGAATACAATGAGCAGTTCTTC; CDR3 protein: CASSPEGQEYNEQFF
J gene: TRBJ2-1; V gene: TRBV10-2; D gene: .; clone size: .; CDR3 DNA: TGCGCCAGCAGCGTTGAAAATGAGCAGTTCTTC; CDR3 protein: CASSVENEQFF
J gene: TRBJ1-5; V gene: TRBV19; D gene: TRBD1; clone size: once; CDR3 DNA: TGTGCCAGTAGTACGGGACAGTCGGGTCAGCCCCAGCATTTT; CDR3 protein: CASSTGQSGQPQHF
J gene: TRBJ1-2; V gene: TRBV5-1; D gene: .; clone size: .; CDR3 DNA: TGCGCCAGCAGCTTGCCAGGGCCGGGCTATGGCTACACCTTC; CDR3 protein: CASSLPGPGYGYTF
J gene: TRBJ2-5; V gene: TRBV7-8; D gene: TRBD2; clone size: .; CDR3 DNA: TGTGCCAGCAGCTTAGTTGCGGGAGCCCTTCAGACCCAGTACTTC; CDR3 protein: CASSLVAGALQTQYF
J gene: TRBJ2-7; V gene: TRBV27; D gene: .; clone size: .; CDR3 DNA: TGTGCCAGCCGGGGACGGATCTCCTACGAGCAGTACTTC; CDR3 protein: CASRGRISYEQYF
J gene: TRBJ2-3; V gene: TRBV5-1; D gene: TRBD1; clone size: .; CDR3 DNA: TGCGCCAGCAGCTGGGACAGGGTATGGACAGATACGCAGTATTTT; CDR3 protein: CASSWDRVWTDTQYF
J gene: TRBJ1-2; V gene: TRBV19; D gene: TRBD1; clone size: .; CDR3 DNA: TGTGCCAGTAGTAGGGGACAGGGTACGGGGGGCTACACCTTC; CDR3 protein: CASSRGQGTGGYTF
J gene: TRBJ1-4; V gene: TRBV5-1; D gene: .; clone size: .; CDR3 DNA: TGCGCCAGCAGCTTGTTGGCAGACCCTAATGAAAAACTGTTTTTT; CDR3 protein: CASSLLADPNEKLFF
J gene: TRBJ1-1; V gene: TRBV7-9; D gene: .; clone size: .; CDR3 DNA: TGTGCCAGCACCCCCGGGGGGGGCGGCACTGAAGCTTTCTTT; CDR3 protein: CASTPGGGGTEAFF
J gene: TRBJ1-2; V gene: TRBV6-5; D gene: .; clone size: .; CDR3 DNA: TGTGCCAGCAGTTACTCGGGGTATGGCTACACCTTC; CDR3 protein: CASSYSGYGYTF
J gene: TRBJ1-2; V gene: TRBV28; D gene: .; clone size: .; CDR3 DNA: TGTGCCAGCAGTTTGGGGGGTAACTATGGCTACACCTTC; CDR3 protein: CASSLGGNYGYTF
J gene: TRBJ2-2; V gene: TRBV9; D gene: TRBD1; clone size: .; CDR3 DNA: TGTGCCAGCAGCATCAGGACAGGGCGCACCGGGGAGCTGTTTTTT; CDR3 protein: CASSIRTGRTGELFF
J gene: TRBJ2-1; V gene: TRBV6-1; D gene: .; clone size: .; CDR3 DNA: TGTGCTAGCAGGGGAGACGGCTTAAATGAGCAGTTCTTC; CDR3 protein: CASRGDGLNEQFF
J gene: TRBJ1-3; V gene: TRBV2; D gene: .; clone size: .; CDR3 DNA: TGTGCCAGCAGGGCGGACGGGGCCTCTGGAAACACCATATATTTT; CDR3 protein: CASRADGASGNTIYF
J gene: TRBJ1-2; V gene: TRBV27; D gene: TRBD1; clone size: once; CDR3 DNA: TGTGCCAGCAGTTACGGCCGCAGGGGGCAAAGGTATGGCTACACCTTC; CDR3 protein: CASSYGRRGQRYGYTF
J gene: TRBJ2-7; V gene: TRBV10-3; D gene: .; clone size: .; CDR3 DNA: TGTGCCATCAGGAACCGGGACCGTATGGACGAGCAGTACTTC; CDR3 protein: CAIRNRDRMDEQYF
J gene: TRBJ2-5; V gene: TRBV28; D gene: .; clone size: .; CDR3 DNA: TGTGCCAGCAGTTTACTTACGGGGTTCCAGACCCAGTACTTC; CDR3 protein: CASSLLTGFQTQYF
J gene: TRBJ2-1; V gene: TRBV30; D gene: .; clone size: .; CDR3 DNA: TGTGCCTGGAGTGTACACTCTTACCCTTACAATGAGCAGTTCTTC; CDR3 protein: CAWSVHSYPYNEQFF
J gene: TRBJ1-2; V gene: TRBV6-5; D gene: .; clone size: .; CDR3 DNA: TGTGCCAGCAGCCAGGGACGGGTCTATGGCTACACCTTC; CDR3 protein: CASSQGRVYGYTF
J gene: TRBJ2-7; V gene: TRBV5-4; D gene: .; clone size: .; CDR3 DNA: TGTGCCAGCAGCTTGGGTAAACAGTCAGCGGGCGAGCAGTACTTC; CDR3 protein: CASSLGKQSAGEQYF
J gene: TRBJ2-2; V gene: TRBV11-3; D gene: TRBD1; clone size: .; CDR3 DNA: TGTGCCAGCAGCTTAGCTACAGGGGCCACCGGGGAGCTGTTTTTT; CDR3 protein: CASSLATGATGELFF
J gene: TRBJ1-2; V gene: TRBV2; D gene: TRBD1; clone size: .; CDR3 DNA: TGTGCCAGCAGTGTGATCCGGGACAGGGGGACCTCTAACTATGGCTACACCTTC; CDR3 protein: CASSVIRDRGTSNYGYTF
J gene: TRBJ2-7; V gene: TRBV28; D gene: .; clone size: .; CDR3 DNA: TGTGCCAGCAGTTTATCGTCCTCTGGGGACGAGCAGTACTTC; CDR3 protein: CASSLSSSGDEQYF
J gene: TRBJ1-4; V gene: TRBV9; D gene: TRBD1; clone size: .; CDR3 DNA: TGTGCCAGCAGCACCCCGGGACAGGCCGAAAAACTGTTTTTT; CDR3 protein: CASSTPGQAEKLFF
J gene: TRBJ2-3; V gene: TRBV27; D gene: TRBD2; clone size: .; CDR3 DNA: TGTGCCAGCAGCCCACCCCCCGGGCGGGGGGCTTTAGATACGCAGTATTTT; CDR3 protein: CASSPPPGRGALDTQYF
J gene: TRBJ2-1; V gene: TRBV10-2; D gene: .; clone size: .; CDR3 DNA: TGCGCCAGTTACTTTGGAGACAATGAGCAGTTCTTC; CDR3 protein: CASYFGDNEQFF
J gene: TRBJ1-2; V gene: TRBV29-1; D gene: .; clone size: .; CDR3 DNA: TGCAGCGTTGAAAAGACAGATCGTGGCTACACCTTC; CDR3 protein: CSVEKTDRGYTF
J gene: TRBJ2-1; V gene: TRBV4-1; D gene: .; clone size: .; CDR3 DNA: TGCGCCAGCAGCCAAGATCTGGGGGCCTCCTACAATGAGCAGTTCTTC; CDR3 protein: CASSQDLGASYNEQFF
J gene: TRBJ2-3; V gene: TRBV5-1; D gene: TRBD2; clone size: .; CDR3 DNA: TGCGCCAGCAGGGCGGGGGAGGGGACAGATACGCAGTATTTT; CDR3 protein: CASRAGEGTDTQYF
J gene: TRBJ1-2; V gene: TRBV7-9; D gene: TRBD1; clone size: few; CDR3 DNA: TGTGCCAGCAGCTTATTGCAGGGGGCGAAGGGCTACACCTTC; CDR3 protein: CASSLLQGAKGYTF
J gene: TRBJ2-2; V gene: TRBV5-1; D gene: .; clone size: .; CDR3 DNA: TGCGCCAGCAGCTTGGATAAGGGGGGCTCCGGGGAGCTGTTTTTT; CDR3 protein: CASSLDKGGSGELFF
J gene: TRBJ2-5; V gene: TRBV28; D gene: .; clone size: .; CDR3 DNA: TGTGCCAGCAGTTTGACCAGCCCCAAAATAAAGGAGACCCAGTACTTC; CDR3 protein: CASSLTSPKIKETQYF
J gene: TRBJ2-3; V gene: TRBV2; D gene: .; clone size: .; CDR3 DNA: TGTGCCAGCAGTGGGCAGGGGCTTGGTTTGGATACGCAGTATTTT; CDR3 protein: CASSGQGLGLDTQYF
J gene: TRBJ2-5; V gene: TRBV7-9; D gene: TRBD2; clone size: .; CDR3 DNA: TGTGCCAGCAGCGCCCAAGGTCGGACTAGCGGGATGGAGACCCAGTACTTC; CDR3 protein: CASSAQGRTSGMETQYF
J gene: TRBJ2-7; V gene: TRBV6-8; D gene: .; clone size: .; CDR3 DNA: TGTGCCACCTCCTGGAGAAGTTTCCCGCTCGGGTACGAGCAGTACTTC; CDR3 protein: CATSWRSFPLGYEQYF
J gene: TRBJ1-5; V gene: TRBV28; D gene: .; clone size: .; CDR3 DNA: TGTGCCAGCTCCGCCGGGACCCGAGCCCTTAATCAGCCCCAGCATTTT; CDR3 protein: CASSAGTRALNQPQHF
J gene: TRBJ1-4; V gene: TRBV29-1; D gene: .; clone size: few; CDR3 DNA: TGCAGCGTTGCAGGATCAGCTAATGAAAAACTGTTTTTT; CDR3 protein: CSVAGSANEKLFF
J gene: TRBJ2-2; V gene: TRBV6-1; D gene: TRBD2; clone size: .; CDR3 DNA: TGTGCCCTAAGACTAGCGGCGAACACCGGGGAGCTGTTTTTT; CDR3 protein: CALRLAANTGELFF
J gene: TRBJ1-1; V gene: TRBV7-8; D gene: .; clone size: .; CDR3 DNA: TGTGCCAGCAGCAGTGGGGCCATGAACACTGAAGCTTTCTTT; CDR3 protein: CASSSGAMNTEAFF
J gene: TRBJ2-2; V gene: TRBV14; D gene: .; clone size: .; CDR3 DNA: TGTGCCAGCAGCGGGGCGGTCCACCCCCAAACCGAGGAGCTGTTTTTT; CDR3 protein: CASSGAVHPQTEELFF